A single sample gave rise to the 23 T cell receptor beta chains below, sequenced in a study of T cells expressing NK-cell markers. TCRdb re-called the 5' RACE reads and shows each CDR3 protein once, DNA omitted. Reported are 550,000 to 600,000 distinct CDR3 sequences; the ten largest clones contain about 3.6%. Sequencing input: blood T cells: a sorted CD56 or NKG2C T cell subset, CD4+ or CD8+ T cells, or bulk PBMC T cells (not recorded which). These receptors all come from a man younger than 30 in good health.

V usage is TRBV10-3 and J usage is TRBJ1-1; there is no DNA to check the TCRdb D call of TRBD1. Germline V gives CDR1 ENHRY, CDR2 SYGVKD. This CDR3 comprises 11 residues. The CDR3 sequence: CAIRGDRGAFF.

The CDR3 loop is CASTLYRINNEQFF. The chain recombines TRBV7-9 with TRBJ2-1; TCRdb's assignment of TRBD1 cannot be checked, as there is no DNA. Germline CDR1 reads SEHNR; CDR2 reads FQNEAQ (reference sequence). The CDR3 runs to 14 residues.

The chain links TRBV6-2 or TRBV6-3 to TRBJ1-1. The CDR3 sequence is 14 residues long. Germline CDR1 and CDR2: MNHEY and SVGEGT. CDR3 in amino acids: CASSYSGGHTEAFF.

The rearrangement links TRBV5-6 to TRBJ2-1. Germline V lookup: CDR1 SGHDT, CDR2 YYEEEE. This CDR3 region has 14 residues. This CDR3 is CASSYARLYSEQFF. The full variable domain, its missing parts supplied by reference TRBV5-6 and TRBJ2-1, is DAGVTQSPTHLIKTRGQQVTLRCSPKSGHDTVSWYQQALGQGPQFIFQYYEEEERQRGNFPDRFSGHQFPNYSSELNVNALLLGDSALYLCASSYARLYSEQFFGPGTRLTVL.

The rearrangement links TRBV24-1 to TRBJ1-1. CDR1 is KGHDR and CDR2 is SFDVKD in the germline V gene. The CDR3 totals 13 residues. This CDR3 reads CATSDGGETEAFF.

This chain uses TRBV5-5 with TRBJ2-3; TCRdb designates TRBD2, a call that cannot be tested without DNA. The CDR3 sequence is 16 residues long. CDR1 and CDR2 (germline): SGHKS, YYEKEE (reference sequence). CDR3: CASSLGQGRGTDTQYF.

The chain has TRBV10-3 and TRBJ2-4; the D call of TRBD1 rests on TCRdb alone, since no DNA is present to check it. Germline V gene sequence: CDR1 ENHRY, CDR2 SYGVKD. The CDR3 runs to 14 residues. CDR3 sequence: CAISELVTPGVQYF.

CDR3: CASIPPRGQISGANVLTF. J is TRBJ2-6 and V is TRBV11-1; TCRdb selects TRBD1, and the lack of DNA leaves this call unchecked. Germline V gives CDR1 SGHAT, CDR2 FQDESV (reference sequence). The CDR3 runs 18 residues.

This chain connects TRBV5-1 to TRBJ1-1. CDR1 is SGHRS, CDR2 YFSETQ, per germline. This CDR3 has 17 amino acids. CDR3 loop: CASSLGDFGTMNTEAFF.

The chain couples TRBV5-5 to TRBJ2-2; TCRdb reports TRBD1, a call that lacks DNA to check it against. Germline CDR1 and CDR2: SGHKS and YYEKEE (reference sequence). This CDR3 comprises 13 residues. The CDR3 here is CASSPGRTGELFF.

CDR3 residues: CSARAISAAGEEQFF. The rearrangement links TRBV20-1 to TRBJ2-1; with no DNA, the TCRdb D assignment of TRBD2 cannot be verified. CDR1 and CDR2 (germline): DFQATT, SNEGSKA (reference sequence). This CDR3 has 15 residues.

The J gene is TRBJ2-2, the V gene TRBV2. The CDR3 spans 15 residues. CDR1 SNHLY and CDR2 FYNNEI come from the germline V gene. The CDR3 loop is CASNKAQVEAGELFF.

CDR3: CSVDPRAVSYNEQFF. This chain joins TRBV29-1 and TRBJ2-1; as DNA is missing, the TRBD2 call by TCRdb cannot be tested. The CDR3 is 15 amino acids. Germline CDR1 reads SQVTM; CDR2 reads ANQGSEA.

The rearrangement joins TRBV10-3 to TRBJ2-7; absent DNA, TCRdb's TRBD1 call cannot be checked. Looked up from germline, CDR1 is ENHRY and CDR2 is SYGVKD. The CDR3 runs to 17 residues. The CDR3 here is CAIWTGGYLAGETEQYF.

The chain is built from TRBV18 and TRBJ2-1; TCRdb calls TRBD2, which cannot be checked without DNA. The CDR3 consists of 19 residues. CDR1 and CDR2 (germline): KGHSH, LQKENI. CDR3 region: CASSPVLTTGARAGNEQFF. The full variable domain, completed using reference TRBV18 and TRBJ2-1, is NAGVMQNPRHLVRRRGQEARLRCSPMKGHSHVYWYRQLPEEGLKFMVYLQKENIIDESGMPKERFSAEFPKEGPSILRIQQVVRGDSAAYFCASSPVLTTGARAGNEQFFGPGTRLTVL.

This chain links TRBV6-4 with TRBJ2-1; absent DNA, TCRdb's TRBD2 call cannot be checked. Germline CDR1 MRHNA, CDR2 SNTAGT. The CDR3 has 15 amino acids. The chain's CDR3 is CASSRMGTSGTEQFF.

The V and J genes are TRBV12-3 or TRBV12-4 and TRBJ2-1; TCRdb returns TRBD2, unconfirmable since there is no DNA. CDR3 size: 15 residues. The CDR3 spells CASSFRASADNEQFF.

The rearrangement uses TRBV5-1 and TRBJ2-4; lacking DNA, the TRBD1 call made by TCRdb goes unchecked. This CDR3 has 16 residues. From germline, CDR1 is SGHRS and CDR2 YFSETQ. This CDR3 is CASRRTGVAGSDIQYF.

The genes are TRBV27 and TRBJ2-3; TCRdb calls TRBD2, which cannot be checked without DNA. Germline CDR1 and CDR2: MNHEY and SMNVEV (reference sequence). This CDR3 has 14 amino acids. The CDR3 reads CASSLSASPDTQYF.

The CDR3 sequence: CASSLPTPDRRELFF. This chain uses TRBV12-3 or TRBV12-4 with TRBJ2-2. The CDR3 extends over 15 amino acids.

This chain joins TRBV25-1 and TRBJ2-7. The CDR3 totals 14 residues. In germline, CDR1 is MGHDK, CDR2 SYGVNS. The CDR3 sequence is CASMGSYGDYEQYF.

The chain has TRBV4-1 and TRBJ1-2. Per the germline V gene, CDR1 is MGHRA and CDR2 is YSYEKL. This CDR3 spans 20 amino acids. The CDR3 loop is CASSQDPNIIGGASNYGYTF.

J is TRBJ2-6 and V is TRBV3-1. This CDR3 comprises 14 residues. Germline lookup yields CDR1 LGHDT and CDR2 YNNKEL (reference sequence). This chain's CDR3 is CASSRISGANVLTF.